This T cell receptor beta chain was identified during a study of CD4 T cells in relation to SARS-CoV-2 and coronaviruses. Sequenced by immunoSEQ multiplex PCR; TCRdb stores in-frame clones only, minus some. The repertoire consists of 20,000 to 25,000 clones, with over 60% occurring once and the leading ten covering around 13%. On this clone itself: Its antigen is currently unknown.

Unexposed donor CD4+ T cells date from about 2011-2018, before the COVID-19 pandemic. CD4+ T cells were isolated from the cells after more than nine days of culture. This receptor was identified in a human donor in good health. The material sequenced was CD4+ T cells from PBMCs, cultured in vitro.

In DNA, the CDR3 is TGTGCCATGGTGGGGGAACCCACAGATACGCAGTATTTT. Residues: CAMVGEPTDTQYF. The J gene is TRBJ2-3, the V gene TRBV10-3; tentatively, D is TRBD1 or TRBD2 (5 bases each). The CDR3 runs 13 residues. CDR1 and CDR2 from the germline V gene are ENHRY and SYGVKD. Trimming left V 9 bases short and J 2 bases short, with 12 bases between.